This note documents a single T cell receptor beta chain sequence. What antigen it recognizes has not been identified. The record has no base qualities; no much larger clone is one base away. These data are taken from a study of T-cell memory formation after mild COVID-19 (TCRdb year 2021). General notes on the study: TCR sequence clusters from the two donors were found to be largely donor specific. Two young, previously healthy adult volunteers made up the cohort, one male and one female. In two donors, T-cell clones that expanded and contracted after mild COVID-19 were tracked by sequencing TCRalpha and TCRbeta repertoires over time.

CDR1 and CDR2 are drawn from the germline V gene: MNHEY, SVGAGI. The trim is 2 bases for V and 6 bases for J, with a gap of 10 bases between the germline ends. Inclusive of the bounding cysteine and phenylalanine, the CDR3 is 14 residues long. Only the CDR3 DNA stays, 42 bases, in frame from base 1. TCRdb shows the sequencer as Illumina NovaSeq 6000. Using 5'RACE with constant-segment primers, TCRalpha and TCRbeta cDNA libraries were constructed, with sample barcodes and unique molecular identifiers added in the process. RNA was extracted from every sample with Trizol reagent. Library amplification was performed in two PCR steps, and a second sample barcode and Illumina TruSeq adapters were introduced in the second step. Sequencing of libraries was performed on an Illumina NovaSeq with 2 x 150 bp paired-end reads. The paper's processing steps were these. With migec v1.2.7, reads were demultiplexed and then collapsed into UMI-guided consensus sequences. With mixcr v2.1.11, UMI consensuses were aligned to TRA and TRB V and J templates and assembled into clonotypes. A clonotype was counted as expanded or contracted only when both edgeR and NoisET called the clonotype significant, with the noise models trained on biological replicates. edgeR calls used a false discovery rate-adjusted p below 0.01 and a log2 fold-change threshold of 1. As an exploratory analysis of dynamics, PCA with hierarchical clustering was applied to max-normalized trajectories of the 1000 most abundant clonotypes. Separately sequenced CD4+ and CD8+ repertoires were used to assign a CD4 or CD8 phenotype to each responding clone. In TCRdb, the public reads were trimmed at Q25 with fastp and aligned with MiXCR, with productive beta chains retained. All rows with the same CDR3 protein become a single entry with the most common DNA and genes. These V and J calls originate from TCRdb's pipeline instead of the authors' own analysis. For this sample the table gives about 100,000 distinct CDR3 sequences, of which over 8.5% were detected only once. The top ten clones comprise about two fifths of the sample.

What the authors observed across the whole study: Contracting CD4+ clones appeared mostly in the CM and EM memory subsets, whereas CD8+ clones were enriched in EMRA. SARS-CoV-2 specificity was not confirmed for the second-wave clones peaking on day 37. From day 15 to 85, contracting clones showed balanced CD4/CD8 phenotypes, whereas a second wave of clones that expanded from day 15 to 37 leaned towards CD4+. Only a couple of mild cases were covered in the study, and larger cohorts including severe cases with pre-infection samples were considered necessary. Some responding clones were detected in pre-infection memory, suggesting pre-existing cross-reactive memory T cells joined the SARS-CoV-2 response.

PBMCs were isolated by Ficoll-Paque density gradient centrifugation. This chain joins TRBV6-5 to TRBJ2-2; 5 matching bases give a weak D call of TRBD2. The receptor comes from a man aged 18 to 29 who had mild COVID-19 (a few samples of this study predate the infection). The sample titles of this study are shuffled in the database, so cell type and time point are left out; the donor was told from shared clones. The sequencing input was PBMCs or a T cell subset sorted from them (not recorded which). The sequenced DNA is TGTGCCAGCAGTTACGTTGCGGGTCCCGGGGAGCTGTTTTTT. Its translation is CASSYVAGPGELFF.